This T cell receptor beta chain was captured by sequencing in a study of blood T cell repertoires in COVID-19. Generated by immunoSEQ multiplex PCR, the TCRdb table keeps only in-frame clones and is missing some. The sample records about 150,000 clones, around 84% being singletons. The length of the CDR3 is 17 residues. Germline lookup yields CDR1 SNHLY and CDR2 FYNNEI. Trimming pared 4 bases from V and 1 base from J, leaving 16 bases between. What was sequenced was peripheral blood. The origin of this receptor is a man of 80 years or more with acute or convalescent COVID-19. The chain is built from TRBV2 and TRBJ2-2, with D perhaps TRBD2 (5 bases). The CDR3 DNA sequence: TGTGCCAGCAGTGGATCAGGTGCGGGTATGAACACCGGGGAGCTGTTTTTT. This translates into CASSGSGAGMNTGELFF.